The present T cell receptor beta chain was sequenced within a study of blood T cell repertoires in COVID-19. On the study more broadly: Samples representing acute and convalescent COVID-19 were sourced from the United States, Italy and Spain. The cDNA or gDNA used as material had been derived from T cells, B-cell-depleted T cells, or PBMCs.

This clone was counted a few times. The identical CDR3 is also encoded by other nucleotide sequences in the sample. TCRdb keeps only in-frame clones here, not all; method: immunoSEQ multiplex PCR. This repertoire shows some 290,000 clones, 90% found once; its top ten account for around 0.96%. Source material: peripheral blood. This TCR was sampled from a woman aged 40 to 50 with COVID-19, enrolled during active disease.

Here the CDR3 reads CASSLGQNYGYTF. In DNA form, the CDR3 reads TGCGCCAGCAGCTTGGGACAGAACTATGGCTACACCTTC. This sequence joins TRBV5-1 and TRBJ1-2, with D possibly being TRBD1 (5 bases). The length of the CDR3 is 13 residues. V gave up 0 bases and J gave up 2 bases, with 5 bases separating them. Germline loops: CDR1 SGHRS, CDR2 YFSETQ.